This passage covers 19 T cell receptor beta chains from one sample sequenced in a study of cytomegalovirus exposure and HLA in healthy donors. PCR used 60 Vbeta primers and 13 Jbeta primers. Using immunoSEQ multiplex PCR, the repertoire was profiled, and TCRdb retains in-frame clones only, with some absent. The profile covers some 130,000 clones, with more than 60% appearing a single time and roughly 8.8% taken by the ten largest. The sample comprised PBMCs. These receptors all stem from a woman between 50 and 59 years old in good health and CMV-seropositive.

This rearrangement joins TRBV9 to TRBJ2-3; TRBD2 matches 12 bases. The ends lost 2 bases at V and 3 bases at J; junction bases unmatched: 7. Germline CDR1 and CDR2: SGDLS and YYNGEE. The CDR3 length is 17 residues. CDR3 sequence reads: CASSVSSGGARTDTQYF. The CDR3 region has the DNA TGTGCCAGCAGCGTGTCTAGCGGGGGGGCGAGAACAGATACGCAGTATTTT.

The chain combines TRBV4-1 with TRBJ2-1; 12 bases are shared with TRBD2. Unmatched junction bases numbered 9, after V lost 4 bases and J lost 8 bases. The CDR3 sequence is 16 residues long. CDR1 and CDR2 from the germline V gene are MGHRA and YSYEKL. CDR3 nucleotides: TGCGCCAGCAGCCTCAAATCTAGCGGGGGGGCCGATGAGCAGTTCTTC. This translates into CASSLKSSGGADEQFF.

In DNA, the CDR3 is TGTGCCAGCAGGCAGACAGGCTCTCCAGATACGCAGTATTTT. As protein: CASRQTGSPDTQYF. V gene TRBV28 combines with J gene TRBJ2-3, with D perhaps TRBD1 (6 bases). Deletions cut 6 bases from V and 4 bases from J, with 14 bases between. CDR3 length equals 14 residues. Germline CDR1 is MDHEN and CDR2 is SYDVKM.

The V call is TRBV2, the J call TRBJ1-4; TRBD1 agrees at 7 bases. Germline-derived CDR1 and CDR2 are SNHLY and FYNNEI. This CDR3 is 12 amino acids long. Losses at the gene ends were 6 bases for V and 5 bases for J; bases not matched to a gene: 0. CDR3 residues: CASRTGNEKLFF. The CDR3 DNA follows: TGTGCCAGCAGGACAGGGAATGAAAAACTGTTTTTT. Using reference TRBV2 and TRBJ1-4 for the parts outside the CDR3, the full variable domain is EPEVTQTPSHQVTQMGQEVILRCVPISNHLYFYWYRQILGQKVEFLVSFYNNEISEKSEIFDDQFSVERPDGSNFTLKIRSTKLEDSAMYFCASRTGNEKLFFGSGTQLSVL.

In this sample, this clone turned up a few times. This chain joins TRBV4-2 and TRBJ1-1, with D uncertain. Trimming took 0 bases from V and 7 from J, leaving 24 bases between them. The CDR3 covers 18 residues. CDR1 and CDR2 (germline): LGHNA, YNFKEQ. CDR3 sequence reads: CASSQDPAGGMSAGEAFF. CDR3 sequence (DNA): TGTGCCAGCAGCCAAGATCCGGCAGGAGGTATGTCTGCGGGTGAAGCTTTCTTT.

This clone has only a few counts. At one end, the junction sequence differs from germline, possibly due to a read error. The chain employs TRBV10-3 and TRBJ1-5; TRBD1 might be the D (6 bases). From germline, CDR1 is ENHRY and CDR2 SYGVKD. The CDR3 has 13 amino acids. The CDR3 region has the DNA TGTGCCAGCAGTTACGCGACAGGTCAGCCCCAGCATTTT. Amino acid sequence: CASSYATGQPQHF.

The chain couples TRBV27 to TRBJ2-4; 8 nucleotides agree with TRBD1. V was pared by 10 bases and J by 0 bases, with 11 bases of the junction left unmatched. Germline V CDR1 and CDR2: MNHEY, SMNVEV (reference sequence). This CDR3 is built from 16 residues. CDR3 loop: CATSTGRGQAKNIQYF. CDR3 DNA: TGTGCCACCTCAACGGGCAGGGGGCAAGCCAAAAACATTCAGTACTTC.

This clone has only one observation. V gene TRBV5-6 combines with J gene TRBJ2-7; D unclear. The CDR3 runs to 13 residues. Trimming cost V 1 base and J 3 bases, with 8 bases left between them. Germline V gene lookup returns CDR1 SGHDT and CDR2 YYEEEE. The DNA of the CDR3 is TGTGCCAGCAGCTTGACAGTTAACTACGAGCAGTACTTC. It is translated as CASSLTVNYEQYF. The whole variable domain, remainder taken from reference TRBV5-6 and TRBJ2-7, is DAGVTQSPTHLIKTRGQQVTLRCSPKSGHDTVSWYQQALGQGPQFIFQYYEEEERQRGNFPDRFSGHQFPNYSSELNVNALLLGDSALYLCASSLTVNYEQYFGPGTRLTVT.

The gene calls are TRBV5-7 and TRBJ1-1; D possibly corresponds to TRBD1 (6 bases). TRBV5-7 is sorted into the ORF group, with uncertain function. V was clipped by 1 base and J by 6 bases, with 19 bases between them. The CDR3 extends over 16 amino acids. The CDR3 sequence: CASSLYPGHRNPEAFF. DNA of the CDR3: TGTGCCAGCAGCTTGTACCCGGGACACCGAAATCCTGAAGCTTTCTTT.

The V call is TRBV28, the J call TRBJ2-1; no clear D. Trimming cost V 2 bases and J 7 bases, with 6 bases left between them. The CDR3 spans 12 residues. Germline lookup yields CDR1 MDHEN and CDR2 SYDVKM. CDR3 region: CASSLPLNEQFF. The CDR3 nucleotides are TGTGCCAGCAGTTTACCCTTAAATGAGCAGTTCTTC. Full variable domain (outside the CDR3, taken from reference TRBV28 and TRBJ2-1): DVKVTQSSRYLVKRTGEKVFLECVQDMDHENMFWYRQDPGLGLRLIYFSYDVKMKEKGDIPEGYSVSREKKERFSLILESASTNQTSMYLCASSLPLNEQFFGPGTRLTVL.

The chain employs TRBV27 and TRBJ1-1, with D perhaps matching TRBD1 (6 bases). CDR3 length equals 15 residues. Trimming pared 2 bases from V and 5 bases from J, leaving 15 bases between. Per the germline V gene, CDR1 is MNHEY and CDR2 is SMNVEV (reference sequence). The CDR3 loop reads CASSLLEGGGTEAFF. In DNA form, the CDR3 reads TGTGCCAGCAGTTTACTTGAAGGGGGTGGGACTGAAGCTTTCTTT.

The genes are TRBV7-3 and TRBJ1-1; D is perhaps TRBD1 (6 bases). Germline assignment: CDR1 SGHTA and CDR2 FQGTGA. This CDR3 has 15 amino acids. The V and J ends lost 4 bases and 3 bases respectively, with 15 bases between them. Here the CDR3 reads CASSSQPSGDTEAFF. The CDR3, as DNA: TGTGCCAGCAGCTCACAGCCGTCAGGGGACACTGAAGCTTTCTTT.

This clone was seen more than once but under ten times. The chain employs TRBV10-3 and TRBJ2-5, with 9 bases that match TRBD2. The CDR3 loop spans 16 amino acids. Trimming took 3 bases from V and 1 from J; bases not matched to a gene: 6. Per germline, CDR1 ENHRY and CDR2 SYGVKD. The DNA of the CDR3 is TGTGCCATCAGTGATTCTAGCGGGAAACTCCAAGAGACCCAGTACTTC. It specifies CAISDSSGKLQETQYF.

In its sample, this clone was seen a few times. This chain joins TRBV5-4 and TRBJ2-7; 11 bases are shared with TRBD2. This CDR3 has 15 amino acids. With 2 bases clipped from V and 0 bases from J, the junction kept 1 base outside the gene matches. Germline CDR1 SGHNT, CDR2 YYREEE (reference sequence). CDR3 in DNA: TGTGCCAGCAGCTTCGGGACTAGCGGCTCCTACGAGCAGTACTTC. Protein product: CASSFGTSGSYEQYF.

The rearrangement links TRBV5-1 to TRBJ2-7; 7 nucleotides line up with TRBD1. With 2 bases clipped from V and 4 bases from J, the junction kept 6 bases outside the gene matches. This CDR3 comprises 14 residues. Per germline, CDR1 SGHRS and CDR2 YFSETQ. Here the CDR3 DNA reads TGCGCCAGCAGCTTAGGACAGGAACCTTACGAGCAGTACTTC. As protein: CASSLGQEPYEQYF.

The rearrangement links TRBV18 to TRBJ1-1; 7 nucleotides match TRBD1. The V gene end was trimmed by 3 bases and the J gene end by 2 bases; junction bases not matched to a gene: 3. Germline V gene sequence: CDR1 KGHSH, CDR2 LQKENI. The CDR3 contains 14 residues. This CDR3 is CASSPRQGNTEAFF. CDR3 nucleotides: TGTGCCAGCTCACCGAGACAGGGCAACACTGAAGCTTTCTTT.

The V gene is TRBV5-1, the J gene TRBJ1-6, with D possibly matching TRBD1 (5 bases). The CDR3 sequence is 14 residues long. CDR1 is SGHRS and CDR2 is YFSETQ in the germline V gene. The V gene lost 0 bases and the J gene lost 9 bases, with 10 bases spanning the gap. As DNA, the CDR3 is TGCGCCAGCAGCTTGGGGGCAGGGTCTTCACCCCTCCACTTT. Amino acid sequence: CASSLGAGSSPLHF.

The V call is TRBV2, the J call TRBJ1-5, with TRBD1 identical over 9 bases. This CDR3 has 15 residues. Germline CDR1 reads SNHLY; CDR2 reads FYNNEI. Germline trimming cut 5 bases from V and 4 bases from J; bases unmatched to any gene: 6. CDR3 bases: TGTGCCAGCAGTTCACAGGGGGCGAGGAATCAGCCCCAGCATTTT. Residues: CASSSQGARNQPQHF. The complete variable domain, with remaining parts taken from reference TRBV2 and TRBJ1-5, reads EPEVTQTPSHQVTQMGQEVILRCVPISNHLYFYWYRQILGQKVEFLVSFYNNEISEKSEIFDDQFSVERPDGSNFTLKIRSTKLEDSAMYFCASSSQGARNQPQHFGDGTRLSIL.

The chain joins TRBV9 to TRBJ1-6; TRBD1 matches at 7 bases. Germline V gives CDR1 SGDLS, CDR2 YYNGEE. The CDR3 has 15 residues. V shed 3 bases and J 4 bases; nucleotides not matched to a gene: 4. The CDR3 region is CASSGAGQYNSPLHF. The CDR3 region has the DNA TGTGCCAGCAGCGGGGCGGGACAGTATAATTCACCCCTCCACTTT.